The clone carrying this T cell receptor (beta chain) was observed once. The data were taken from a study of radiotherapy plus CTLA-4 blockade in lung cancer. TCRdb keeps only in-frame clones here, not all; method: immunoSEQ multiplex PCR. The sample has some 43,000 clones, approximately 78% seen once. Germline V gene data show CDR1 as MNHEY and CDR2 as SVGAGI. The CDR3 loop spans 13 amino acids. V trimming: 6 bases; J trimming: 9 bases; junction bases outside the gene matches: 9. This chain uses TRBV6-5 with TRBJ2-7; 9 nucleotides align to TRBD1. The TCR originated in a human donor with non-small cell lung cancer who had stable disease on radiotherapy plus ipilimumab. Sequences were derived from peripheral blood, sampled from a patient treated with radiotherapy plus ipilimumab. As DNA, the CDR3 is TGTGCCAGCAGCCAGGGGACAGGGCTAGGGCAGTACTTC. This translates into CASSQGTGLGQYF.